The 27 T cell receptor beta chains in this list originate from one sample, sequenced in a study of CD8+CD57+ T cells in acquired aplastic anemia. Genomic DNA, serving as template, underwent TCR beta VDJ and CDR3 profiling. TCRdb independently ran MiXCR on the reads; one entry per CDR3 protein. Here the sample spans about 160,000 distinct CDR3 sequences, more than 40% being singletons. Sequencing was done on patients that had shown CD8+CD57+ cell expansion by flow cytometry. Sequencing used sorted CD4+, CD8+, or CD8+CD57+ T cells (not recorded which) from PBMCs. These receptors were collected from a human donor with aplastic anemia.

The rearrangement links TRBV18 to TRBJ1-2; D not certain. This CDR3 contains 13 residues. The germline CDR1 and CDR2 sequences are KGHSH and LQKENI. V was trimmed by 6 bases and J by 6 bases, leaving 14 bases between them. CDR3 in amino acids: CASSLPSQHGYTF. The CDR3 DNA follows: TGTGCCAGCTCCCTTCCATCCCAGCATGGCTACACCTTC. Full variable domain (remainder filled in from reference TRBV18 and TRBJ1-2): NAGVMQNPRHLVRRRGQEARLRCSPMKGHSHVYWYRQLPEEGLKFMVYLQKENIIDESGMPKERFSAEFPKEGPSILRIQQVVRGDSAAYFCASSLPSQHGYTFGSGTRLTVV.

With regard to this clonotype: It may be a read error: a sequence one base away is much more abundant. No conserved phenylalanine or tryptophan is present at the end of the CDR3, so a read error is the likely explanation. The chain is built from TRBV11-1 and TRBJ2-7; no definite D call. Trimming removed 3 bases from V and 0 bases from J, with 12 bases in between. Germline values: CDR1 SGHAT, CDR2 FQDESV (reference sequence). The CDR3 extends over 15 amino acids. CDR3: CASSFGRSSSYEQYL. The CDR3 DNA follows: TGTGCCAGCAGCTTTGGACGGTCCAGCTCCTACGAGCAGTACCTC.

In this sample, this clonotype turned up a few times. V usage is TRBV27 and J usage is TRBJ1-2; D is undetermined. The CDR3 runs to 13 residues. Germline V gene sequence: CDR1 MNHEY, CDR2 SMNVEV (reference sequence). V lost 3 bases to trimming and J lost 2 bases, with 7 bases between them. The CDR3 nucleotides read TGTGCCAGCAGTTTTTCGGGGAACTATGGCTACACCTTC. Its translation: CASSFSGNYGYTF.

This chain connects TRBV7-1 to TRBJ2-3; possibly TRBD2 for D (6 bases). TRBV7-1 is labeled an ORF, and its function is uncertain. The CDR3 consists of 19 residues. With 1 base removed from V and 2 bases from J, the gap between germline ends came to 22 bases. CDR3 nucleotide sequence: TGTGCCAGCAGCTCAGGACCGAGGACTATAGGCGAACACACAGATACGCAGTATTTT. Translation gives CASSSGPRTIGEHTDTQYF.

V is TRBV29-1 and J is TRBJ2-7; a possible D gene is TRBD1 (5 bases). The V gene lost 3 bases and the J gene lost 3 bases, with 12 bases spanning the gap. CDR1 is SQVTM and CDR2 is ANQGSEA in the germline V gene. The CDR3 covers 13 residues. The CDR3 sequence: CSVEKGTGYEQYF. The CDR3 nucleotides are TGCAGCGTTGAGAAGGGCACAGGCTACGAGCAGTACTTC.

This clonotype was recorded many times. The gene calls are TRBV6-5 and TRBJ1-2; D ambiguous. Trimming removed 4 bases from V and 5 bases from J, with 11 bases in between. Germline CDR1 is MNHEY and CDR2 is SVGAGI. The CDR3 length is 13 residues. The CDR3 here is CASSSVRAYGYTF. CDR3 bases: TGTGCCAGCAGTTCAGTTCGGGCGTATGGCTACACCTTC.

This clonotype has at least ten counts. CDR3 loop: CASSDWATYEQYF. The CDR3 nucleotides are TGTGCCAGCAGCGATTGGGCTACCTACGAGCAGTACTTC. The rearrangement joins TRBV7-2 to TRBJ2-7; D not resolved. The V gene's germline CDR1 is SGHTA and CDR2 FQGNSA. Between the trimmed V and J ends, which lost 5 bases and 2 bases, there was a span of 10 bases. The CDR3 is 13 residues long.

This clonotype was detected many times. V and J are TRBV7-2 and TRBJ2-6, with D perhaps TRBD1 (6 bases). Germline V CDR1 and CDR2: SGHTA, FQGNSA. This CDR3 is built from 17 residues. V was shortened by 7 bases and J by 2 bases, with 18 bases between the two germline ends. CDR3 amino acids: CASTYIIQGPGANVLTF. The CDR3 DNA is TGTGCCAGCACCTATATTATTCAGGGGCCTGGGGCCAACGTCCTGACTTTC.

The chain joins TRBV3-1 to TRBJ1-2, with D possibly matching TRBD1 (5 bases). CDR1 and CDR2 from the germline V gene are LGHDT and YNNKEL (reference sequence). The V and J ends lost 6 bases and 6 bases respectively, with 23 bases between them. CDR3 length: 16 amino acids. CDR3 amino acids: CASSPIQRGLEDGYTF. CDR3 DNA sequence: TGTGCCAGCAGTCCTATTCAAAGGGGACTAGAGGATGGCTACACCTTC.

In this sample, this clonotype turned up many times. This sequence joins TRBV6-1 and TRBJ1-2, with 8 bases matching TRBD1. The junction had 7 bases not matched to a gene; V was cut back by 6 bases and J by 7 bases. This CDR3 comprises 13 residues. Germline V gene sequence: CDR1 MNHNS, CDR2 SASEGT. The CDR3: CASRLRDRTGYTF. CDR3 nucleotide sequence: TGTGCCAGCAGGCTCCGGGACAGGACTGGCTACACCTTC.

This clonotype is a singleton in its sample. The gene calls are TRBV20-1 and TRBJ1-4; 10 nucleotides line up with TRBD1. Germline CDR1 is DFQATT and CDR2 is SNEGSKA (reference sequence). Trimming at V came to 4 bases and at J to 6 bases, leaving 2 bases not matched to a gene. The CDR3 has 13 amino acids. CDR3 bases: TGCAGTGCTAAGGGGACAGGGGATGAAAAACTGTTTTTT. Protein sequence: CSAKGTGDEKLFF.

In this sample, this clonotype turned up a few times. The V gene is TRBV3-1, the J gene TRBJ2-2, with TRBD2 identical over 8 bases. Germline V gene lookup returns CDR1 LGHDT and CDR2 YNNKEL (reference sequence). The junction had 8 bases not matched to a gene; V was cut back by 4 bases and J by 7 bases. This CDR3 region has 15 residues. The CDR3 spells CASSPRTSTLGELFF. CDR3 bases: TGTGCCAGCAGCCCTAGGACTAGCACTCTCGGGGAGCTGTTTTTT. The whole variable domain, filled in from reference TRBV3-1 and TRBJ2-2, reads DTAVSQTPKYLVTQMGNDKSIKCEQNLGHDTMYWYKQDSKKFLKIMFSYNNKELIINETVPNRFSPKSPDKAHLNLHINSLELGDSAVYFCASSPRTSTLGELFFGEGSRLTVL.

This clonotype was counted at least ten times. V usage is TRBV20-1 and J usage is TRBJ2-7, with TRBD2 identical over 7 bases. This CDR3 spans 15 amino acids. In germline, CDR1 is DFQATT, CDR2 SNEGSKA (reference sequence). V lost 1 base to trimming and J lost 3 bases; unmatched junction nucleotides: 9. In DNA form, the CDR3 reads TGCAGTGCTAGAGGGCTAGCGGTTGTAGGCTACGAGCAGTACTTC. This translates into CSARGLAVVGYEQYF.

Note on this clonotype: This may come from a read error, since a much larger clone is one base off. The CDR3 bases are TGTGCCAGCAGTCCCTTAAGCGGCATCTCCTACGATGAGCAGTTCTTC. Protein sequence: CASSPLSGISYDEQFF. This chain links TRBV12-3 or TRBV12-4 with TRBJ2-1; D is perhaps TRBD2 (5 bases). CDR3 size: 16 residues.

The chain carries TRBV5-4 and TRBJ1-1; the D gene is possibly TRBD1 (5 bases). This CDR3 region has 16 residues. V dropped 4 bases and J dropped 4 bases, with 20 bases sitting between them. The germline CDR1 and CDR2 sequences are SGHNT and YYREEE (reference sequence). This CDR3 reads CASSGFPGTVSTEAFF. The CDR3 coding sequence is TGTGCCAGCAGCGGATTCCCTGGGACGGTGAGCACTGAAGCTTTCTTT. Supplemented by reference TRBV5-4 and TRBJ1-1, the full variable domain reads ETGVTQSPTHLIKTRGQQVTLRCSSQSGHNTVSWYQQALGQGPQFIFQYYREEENGRGNFPPRFSGLQFPNYSSELNVNALELDDSALYLCASSGFPGTVSTEAFFGQGTRLTVV.

This clonotype was observed a single time. The rearrangement links TRBV24-1 to TRBJ2-1; D is unclear. Germline V gene sequence: CDR1 KGHDR, CDR2 SFDVKD. The CDR3 sequence is 17 residues long. Trimming took 9 bases from V and 5 from J, leaving 25 bases between them. CDR3 region: CATRGIAPQWTHNEQFF. In DNA, the CDR3 is TGTGCCACCCGTGGTATAGCCCCACAATGGACCCACAATGAGCAGTTCTTC.

This clonotype has only a few counts. The CDR3 is CAISESTSASNTGELFF. For the CDR3, the DNA is TGTGCCATCAGTGAGTCGACTTCGGCGTCGAACACCGGGGAGCTGTTTTTT. J is TRBJ2-2 and V is TRBV10-3, with D uncertain. V lost 0 bases to trimming and J lost 0 bases, with 11 bases between them. This CDR3 has 17 residues. Germline V CDR1 and CDR2: ENHRY, SYGVKD.

This rearrangement joins TRBV7-2 to TRBJ2-3; D is tentatively TRBD1 or TRBD2 (5 bases each). Deletions cut 5 bases from V and 4 bases from J, with 13 bases between. The CDR3 is 14 residues long. Germline-derived CDR1 and CDR2 are SGHTA and FQGNSA. The CDR3 loop reads CASSPFRGADTQYF. CDR3 DNA: TGTGCCAGCAGCCCCTTTCGGGGCGCAGATACGCAGTATTTT.

In its sample, this clonotype was seen many times. The genes are TRBV12-3 or TRBV12-4 and TRBJ2-1; the D gene is possibly TRBD1 (5 bases). There are 16 residues in the CDR3. V shed 5 bases and J shed 2 bases, with 16 bases lying between them. This chain's CDR3 is CASSPPGSDPYNEQFF. As DNA, the CDR3 is TGTGCCAGCAGTCCACCAGGGTCCGACCCCTACAATGAGCAGTTCTTC.

This chain uses TRBV5-1 with TRBJ2-7; D might be TRBD1 or TRBD2, each matching 5 bases. The germline CDR1 and CDR2 sequences are SGHRS and YFSETQ. The CDR3 contains 15 residues. Trimming took off 4 bases at V and 2 bases at J, with 16 bases between the two ends. CDR3 in amino acids: CASSPGTHLTYEQYF. DNA for the CDR3: TGCGCCAGCAGCCCCGGGACGCACCTTACCTACGAGCAGTACTTC. Drawing the rest from reference TRBV5-1 and TRBJ2-7, the complete variable domain is KAGVTQTPRYLIKTRGQQVTLSCSPISGHRSVSWYQQTPGQGLQFLFEYFSETQRNKGNFPGRFSGRQFSNSRSEMNVSTLELGDSALYLCASSPGTHLTYEQYFGPGTRLTVT.

This clonotype occurred once. The chain links TRBV20-1 to TRBJ2-3; D is possibly TRBD2 (6 bases). CDR1 is DFQATT, CDR2 SNEGSKA, per germline (reference sequence). The CDR3 has 14 amino acids. V lost 5 bases and J 3 bases, leaving 15 bases between the germline ends. CDR3 in DNA: TGCAGTGCTGGACCAGGGACTTTGACAGATACGCAGTATTTT. Protein product: CSAGPGTLTDTQYF.

The chain uses TRBV20-1 and TRBJ2-5, with 7 bases identical to TRBD1. With the DNA end fitting TRBJ2-7 better, the J assignment may be wrong. This CDR3 spans 13 amino acids. Germline CDR1 and CDR2: DFQATT and SNEGSKA (reference sequence). The CDR3 reads CSAREGQTYEQYF. CDR3 in DNA: TGCAGTGCTAGAGAGGGACAGACCTACGAGCAGTACTTC.

J is TRBJ2-7 and V is TRBV5-6, with 7 bases lining up with TRBD1. Germline V lookup: CDR1 SGHDT, CDR2 YYEEEE. The V gene end was trimmed by 2 bases and the J gene end by 3 bases; junction bases not matched to a gene: 5. The CDR3 is made up of 14 amino acids. The CDR3 is CASSFRQGYYEQYF. The CDR3, as DNA: TGTGCCAGCAGCTTCCGACAGGGATACTACGAGCAGTACTTC.

The chain joins TRBV11-1 to TRBJ1-1; possibly TRBD1 for D (5 bases). This CDR3 is built from 18 residues. Per germline, CDR1 SGHAT and CDR2 FQDESV (reference sequence). The germline V and J ends were trimmed by 1 base and 0 bases, with 18 bases remaining between them. The CDR3: CASSLGTGEALMNTEAFF. The CDR3 DNA is TGTGCCAGCAGCTTAGGAACAGGAGAAGCTCTCATGAACACTGAAGCTTTCTTT.

This clonotype occurred many times. V and J are TRBV6-6 and TRBJ1-2, with D possibly being TRBD1 (6 bases). Germline V lookup: CDR1 MNHNY, CDR2 SVGAGI (reference sequence). The V end was cut by 2 bases, the J end by 8 bases, with 9 bases between. CDR3 size: 12 residues. DNA of the CDR3: TGTGCCAGCAGTTACCCACAGGGAGGCTACACCTTC. It translates to CASSYPQGGYTF.

This clonotype was seen repeatedly, ten times or more. The CDR3 DNA reads TGTGCCAGCAGACCTACTAGCGGGAGGGAAACAGATACGCAGTATTTT. This codes for CASRPTSGRETDTQYF. This rearrangement joins TRBV6-1 to TRBJ2-3; TRBD2 aligns across 13 bases. J gave up 3 bases and V 6 bases, and 6 bases lay outside the gene matches. This CDR3 is 16 amino acids long. Germline lookup yields CDR1 MNHNS and CDR2 SASEGT.

This chain uses TRBV20-1 with TRBJ2-7, with 9 nucleotides matching TRBD1. This CDR3 spans 15 amino acids. Germline lookup yields CDR1 DFQATT and CDR2 SNEGSKA (reference sequence). Trimming at V came to 6 bases and at J to 3 bases, leaving 12 bases not matched to a gene. The CDR3 loop reads CSASSSGTGFYEQYF. CDR3 coding DNA: TGCAGTGCCAGCAGTTCCGGGACAGGGTTCTACGAGCAGTACTTC.